These 5 T cell receptor beta chains originate from one sample sequenced in a study of shared clonotypes between healthy human individuals. TCRdb keeps only in-frame clones here, not all; method: immunoSEQ multiplex PCR. In the table there are hundreds of thousands of clones, approximately 75% of which are singletons. Sequencing input: memory CD4+ T cells sorted from blood. Subset: CD45RA-negative fraction. The origin of the receptors is a woman in her twenties or thirties in good health.

This clone has more than one count but fewer than ten. The chain combines TRBV7-9 with TRBJ2-7; TRBD2 might be the D (6 bases). Trimming removed 5 bases from V and 4 bases from J, with 12 bases in between. The CDR3 spans 13 residues. CDR1 is SEHNR and CDR2 is FQNEAQ in the germline V gene (reference sequence). CDR3 coding DNA: TGTGCCAGCAGCGCGGGATTCCCTTACGAGCAGTACTTC. Encoded protein: CASSAGFPYEQYF.

The rearrangement links TRBV11-3 to TRBJ2-3; D is unclear. The CDR3 spans 15 residues. CDR1 is SGHNT, CDR2 YENEEA, per germline. Trimming took 5 bases from V and 0 from J, leaving 12 bases between them. CDR3 sequence reads: CASSPTPASTDTQYF. The DNA for the CDR3 is TGTGCCAGCAGCCCGACCCCAGCGAGCACAGATACGCAGTATTTT. Full variable domain (rest looked up from reference TRBV11-3 and TRBJ2-3): EAGVVQSPRYKIIEKKQPVAFWCNPISGHNTLYWYLQNLGQGPELLIRYENEEAVDDSQLPKDRFSAERLKGVDSTLKIQPAELGDSAVYLCASSPTPASTDTQYFGPGTRLTVL.

The gene calls are TRBV6-4 and TRBJ2-1; TRBD1 aligns across 10 bases. With V trimmed by 10 bases and J by 5 bases, 11 bases remained unmatched. This CDR3 is built from 15 residues. Germline assignment: CDR1 MRHNA and CDR2 SNTAGT. CDR3 sequence: CATETGTGANNEQFF. CDR3 bases: TGTGCCACCGAAACCGGGACAGGGGCGAACAATGAGCAGTTCTTC.

The V and J genes are TRBV7-9 and TRBJ2-2; TRBD2 aligns across 9 bases. The germline gives CDR1 SEHNR, CDR2 FQNEAQ (reference sequence). Trimming removed 3 bases from V and 4 bases from J; junction bases left unmatched: 3. This CDR3 is built from 15 residues. CDR3 nucleotide sequence: TGTGCCAGCAGCTTTGCGGGAGGGCTCACCGGGGAGCTGTTTTTT. Its translation is CASSFAGGLTGELFF. The full variable domain, its missing parts supplied by reference TRBV7-9 and TRBJ2-2, is DTGVSQNPRHKITKRGQNVTFRCDPISEHNRLYWYRQTLGQGPEFLTYFQNEAQLEKSRLLSDRFSAERPKGSFSTLEIQRTEQGDSAMYLCASSFAGGLTGELFFGEGSRLTVL.

The rearrangement uses TRBV28 and TRBJ2-5, with TRBD2 matching over 7 bases. In germline, CDR1 is MDHEN, CDR2 SYDVKM. The CDR3 has 14 amino acids. V was clipped by 1 base and J by 5 bases; unmatched bases: 4. The CDR3 protein is CASSLSVGRETQYF. In DNA, the CDR3 is TGTGCCAGCAGTTTATCGGTCGGGAGGGAGACCCAGTACTTC.